This T cell receptor (beta chain) was identified in a study of CD8+CD57+ T cells in acquired aplastic anemia. Worth noting for this clonotype: Its matching antigen is unknown. It is unclear where the CDR3 begins or ends on the DNA, so no DNA is shown, and the CDR3 is as TCRdb lists it.

Notes on the study in general: In CD8+ cells, Simpson's diversity showed no significant difference between patients and controls.

Sequencing involved patients with CD8+CD57+ cell expansion previously shown by flow cytometry. Germline V gives CDR1 SGHTA, CDR2 FQGNSA. Inclusive of both ends, the CDR3 amounts to 14 amino acids. Genomic DNA, the template, was used for profiling of the TCR beta VDJ and CDR3. TCRdb reanalysed the reads using MiXCR and keeps one entry per CDR3 protein. The sample lists approximately 260,000 distinct CDR3 sequences, approximately 86% occurring once. The chain has TRBV7-2 and TRBJ2-3. Source material: sorted CD4+, CD8+, or CD8+CD57+ T cells (not recorded which) from PBMCs. The receptor's source is a human donor with aplastic anemia. The CDR3 protein is CASSLVGQYVGQYF.